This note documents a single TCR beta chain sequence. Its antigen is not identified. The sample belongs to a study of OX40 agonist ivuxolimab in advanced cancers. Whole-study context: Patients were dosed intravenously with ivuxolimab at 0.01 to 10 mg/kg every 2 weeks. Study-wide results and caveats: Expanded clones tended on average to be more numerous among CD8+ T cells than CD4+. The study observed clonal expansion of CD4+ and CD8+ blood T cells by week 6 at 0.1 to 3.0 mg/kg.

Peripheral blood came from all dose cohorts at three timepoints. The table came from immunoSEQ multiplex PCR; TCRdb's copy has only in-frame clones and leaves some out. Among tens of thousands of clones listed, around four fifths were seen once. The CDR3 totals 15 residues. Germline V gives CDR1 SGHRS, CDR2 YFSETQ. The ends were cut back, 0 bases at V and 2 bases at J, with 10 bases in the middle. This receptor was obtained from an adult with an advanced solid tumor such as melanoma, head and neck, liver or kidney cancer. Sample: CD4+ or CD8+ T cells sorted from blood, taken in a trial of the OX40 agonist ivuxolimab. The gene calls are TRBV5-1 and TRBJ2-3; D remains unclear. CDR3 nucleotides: TGCGCCAGCAGCTTGGCCGTGGGGTTCACAGATACGCAGTATTTT. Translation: CASSLAVGFTDTQYF.